The 26 T cell receptor beta chains listed next were all sequenced from one sample in a study of graft-versus-host responses after intestinal transplantation. TCRdb keeps only in-frame clones here, not all; method: immunoSEQ multiplex PCR. Among around 7,400 clones, around two thirds were seen once, and the ten largest hold approximately 5.1%. Graft specimens yielded both intraepithelial and lamina propria lymphocytes. Source: ileum tissue, taken roughly 55 days after transplant. Receptors were obtained from a human patient who received an intestinal transplant, so some T cells may come from the graft donor.

The rearrangement uses TRBV7-2 and TRBJ2-1; maybe TRBD2 (5 bases). V gave up 4 bases and J gave up 8 bases, with 9 bases separating them. The CDR3 loop spans 12 amino acids. Germline assignment: CDR1 SGHTA and CDR2 FQGNSA. Here the CDR3 reads CASSSRTYEQFF. CDR3 DNA sequence: TGTGCCAGCAGCTCTCGGACTTATGAGCAGTTCTTC.

The CDR3 spells CASSLGSGGHGYTF. The CDR3 nucleotides are TGCGCCAGCAGCCTTGGTTCAGGGGGTCATGGCTACACCTTC. The chain uses TRBV4-1 and TRBJ1-2, with 7 bases that match TRBD1. With 4 bases clipped from V and 6 bases from J, the junction kept 8 bases outside the gene matches. Looked up from germline, CDR1 is MGHRA and CDR2 is YSYEKL. The CDR3 sequence is 14 residues long.

The rearrangement uses TRBV9 and TRBJ1-5; D is ambiguous. Germline CDR1 and CDR2: SGDLS and YYNGEE. The CDR3 totals 15 residues. The V and J ends lost 0 bases and 3 bases respectively, with 10 bases between them. Written as DNA, the CDR3 is TGTGCCAGCAGCGTAGACGGGGTGGTCAATCAGCCCCAGCATTTT. This gives the protein CASSVDGVVNQPQHF.

This clone was observed a handful of times. This chain connects TRBV5-1 to TRBJ1-3; TRBD1 matches at 9 bases. The trim removed 2 bases at V and 3 bases at J, leaving 6 bases unmatched. The CDR3 runs 16 residues. In germline, CDR1 is SGHRS, CDR2 YFSETQ. In DNA form, the CDR3 reads TGCGCCAGCAGCTTCGGACAGGGGTATAATGGAAACACCATATATTTT. This encodes CASSFGQGYNGNTIYF.

This sequence joins TRBV7-2 and TRBJ1-2; D gene unclear. The germline CDR1 and CDR2 sequences are SGHTA and FQGNSA. V shed 0 bases and J shed 14 bases, with 10 bases lying between them. The CDR3 has 11 residues. CDR3 bases: TGTGCCAGCAGCTTAGCTGGGCCCAGAACCTTC. Translated: CASSLAGPRTF. The complete variable domain, with remaining parts taken from reference TRBV7-2 and TRBJ1-2, reads GAGVSQSPSNKVTEKGKDVELRCDPISGHTALYWYRQSLGQGLEFLIYFQGNSAPDKSGLPSDRFSAERTGGSVSTLTIQRTQQEDSAVYLCASSLAGPRTFGSGTRLTVV.

The chain employs TRBV5-6 and TRBJ1-1; 9 positions match TRBD1. Per the germline V gene, CDR1 is SGHDT and CDR2 is YYEEEE. The CDR3 totals 14 residues. V was clipped by 3 bases and J by 4 bases; unmatched bases: 4. CDR3 residues: CASSWGQGGTEAFF. CDR3 sequence (DNA): TGTGCCAGCAGCTGGGGACAGGGTGGCACTGAAGCTTTCTTT.

This chain connects TRBV7-9 to TRBJ1-6; D not resolved. V was trimmed by 5 bases and J by 9 bases, leaving 11 bases between them. Germline V gene lookup returns CDR1 SEHNR and CDR2 FQNEAQ (reference sequence). The CDR3 has 13 amino acids. The DNA for the CDR3 is TGTGCCAGCAGCGGACCCAGCGGTTCACCCCTCCACTTT. Residues: CASSGPSGSPLHF.

The CDR3 loop reads CASTSGTDGLGANEKLFF. The CDR3 DNA follows: TGTGCCAGCACTTCCGGGACAGACGGTTTAGGGGCTAATGAAAAACTGTTTTTT. The rearrangement uses TRBV28 and TRBJ1-4; 7 bases are a match to TRBD1. Trimming at V came to 7 bases and at J to 3 bases, leaving 17 bases not matched to a gene. Germline V lookup: CDR1 MDHEN, CDR2 SYDVKM. The length of the CDR3 is 18 residues.

The chain links TRBV25-1 to TRBJ1-2; 8 bases fit TRBD1. The V gene's germline CDR1 is MGHDK and CDR2 SYGVNS. The CDR3 sequence is 14 residues long. V was pared by 1 base and J by 3 bases, with 1 base of the junction left unmatched. The CDR3 DNA follows: TGTGCCAGCAGTGAATGGGACAGGCACTATGGCTACACCTTC. This codes for CASSEWDRHYGYTF.

The rearrangement uses TRBV5-1 and TRBJ1-1; 8 bases are a match to TRBD1. CDR1 and CDR2 from the germline V gene are SGHRS and YFSETQ. The CDR3 runs 15 residues. V shed 2 bases, J shed 4 bases, and the junction held 7 bases outside the gene matches. The CDR3 coding sequence is TGCGCCAGCAGCTTCGGCCTAACAGGGGGCACTGAAGCTTTCTTT. Encoded protein: CASSFGLTGGTEAFF.

This rearrangement joins TRBV6-5 to TRBJ1-5, with 7 bases fitting TRBD1. Germline loops: CDR1 MNHEY, CDR2 SVGAGI. The CDR3 consists of 13 residues. V lost 6 bases and J lost 7; bases outside the gene matches: 6. CDR3: CASRKDRSQPQHF. The CDR3 bases are TGTGCCAGCAGAAAGGACAGGTCCCAGCCCCAGCATTTT.

The rearrangement links TRBV11-2 to TRBJ1-3, with D possibly TRBD1 on 5 matching bases. Germline V lookup: CDR1 SGHAT, CDR2 FQNNGV. The CDR3 has 15 residues. V lost 1 base, J lost 2 bases, and 9 bases lay in between. The CDR3 reads CASSLGGLPGNTIYF. In nucleotides, the CDR3 is TGTGCCAGCAGCTTAGGGGGACTACCTGGAAACACCATATATTTT.

The chain carries TRBV28 and TRBJ1-2; a weak D match, TRBD1 (5 bases). The CDR3 contains 15 residues. CDR1 and CDR2 (germline): MDHEN, SYDVKM. V was clipped by 7 bases and J by 3 bases, with 18 bases between them. The DNA for the CDR3 is TGTGCCAGCACCGTGGGGGGGTCATTAGACTATGGCTACACCTTC. Protein sequence: CASTVGGSLDYGYTF.

The J gene is TRBJ1-5, the V gene TRBV19; 9 bases are a match to TRBD1. There are 18 residues in the CDR3. With V trimmed by 8 bases and J by 2 bases, 16 bases remained unmatched. Germline V gives CDR1 LNHDA, CDR2 SQIVND (reference sequence). CDR3: CASSSPSDRGRGNQPQHF. The CDR3 region has the DNA TGTGCCAGTTCCAGTCCATCGGACAGGGGTCGGGGCAATCAGCCCCAGCATTTT.

The V and J genes are TRBV28 and TRBJ1-5; D is possibly TRBD1 (6 bases). The germline V gene has CDR1 MDHEN and CDR2 SYDVKM. Trimming pared 7 bases from V and 1 base from J, leaving 11 bases between. The CDR3 has 14 amino acids. CDR3 in DNA: TGTGCCAGCATGGGGGGGCCGAGCAATCAGCCCCAGCATTTT. Residues: CASMGGPSNQPQHF.

In its sample, this clone was seen a few times. Other nucleotide sequences in the sample specify the same CDR3. The chain employs TRBV4-2 and TRBJ2-1, with D maybe TRBD1 (6 bases). Germline CDR1 is LGHNA and CDR2 is YNFKEQ. This CDR3 region has 16 residues. The V gene lost 1 base and the J gene lost 1 base, with 11 bases spanning the gap. The CDR3 sequence: CASSQVLQGSYNEQFF. The CDR3 DNA follows: TGTGCCAGCAGCCAAGTTCTGCAGGGGTCCTACAATGAGCAGTTCTTC.

The chain has TRBV18 and TRBJ2-1; TRBD2 matches at 9 bases. The CDR3 consists of 15 residues. With 0 bases clipped from V and 4 bases from J, the junction kept 1 base outside the gene matches. Looked up from germline, CDR1 is KGHSH and CDR2 is LQKENI. The CDR3 here is CASSPPSGGYNEQFF. CDR3 DNA sequence: TGTGCCAGCTCACCACCAAGCGGGGGGTACAATGAGCAGTTCTTC.

The rearrangement links TRBV6-5 to TRBJ1-2, with TRBD1 matching 7 bases. From germline, CDR1 is MNHEY and CDR2 SVGAGI. V lost 2 bases to trimming and J lost 6 bases; unmatched junction nucleotides: 6. The CDR3 contains 14 residues. CDR3 nucleotides: TGTGCCAGCAGTTACGACTGGCAGGGGGATGGCTACACCTTC. This encodes CASSYDWQGDGYTF.

In DNA, the CDR3 is TGTGCCAGCAGCGTAGTGCCCGTGCCTAGCGGGGGGAAAGGGGAGCTGTTTTTT. Translating it yields CASSVVPVPSGGKGELFF. This sequence joins TRBV9 and TRBJ2-2; 11 bases are shared with TRBD2. This CDR3 has 18 residues. The junction had 12 bases not matched to a gene; V was cut back by 0 bases and J by 8 bases. The germline CDR1 and CDR2 sequences are SGDLS and YYNGEE.

The CDR3 here is CASSPAGGIYEQYV. The CDR3 DNA reads as TGTGCCAGCAGTCCCGCGGGGGGGATCTACGAGCAGTACGTC. This rearrangement joins TRBV6-5 to TRBJ2-7; 9 bases are shared with TRBD2. Germline trimming cut 5 bases from V and 3 bases from J; bases unmatched to any gene: 5. Germline values: CDR1 MNHEY, CDR2 SVGAGI. CDR3 length: 14 residues.

The chain carries TRBV2 and TRBJ1-5; D not resolved. The V and J ends lost 2 bases and 0 bases respectively, with 8 bases between them. The CDR3 runs 15 residues. Germline V CDR1 and CDR2: SNHLY, FYNNEI. CDR3 loop: CASSEPEYSNQPQHF. DNA for the CDR3: TGTGCCAGCAGTGAACCGGAGTATAGCAATCAGCCCCAGCATTTT.

V gene TRBV7-9 combines with J gene TRBJ2-3; possibly TRBD1 for D (5 bases). Germline V lookup: CDR1 SEHNR, CDR2 FQNEAQ (reference sequence). Trimming removed 5 bases from V and 3 bases from J, with 15 bases in between. The CDR3 covers 15 residues. The CDR3 region is CASSVTAVETDTQYF. CDR3 coding DNA: TGTGCCAGCAGCGTGACAGCCGTTGAGACAGATACGCAGTATTTT. Using reference TRBV7-9 and TRBJ2-3 for the parts outside the CDR3, the full variable domain is DTGVSQNPRHKITKRGQNVTFRCDPISEHNRLYWYRQTLGQGPEFLTYFQNEAQLEKSRLLSDRFSAERPKGSFSTLEIQRTEQGDSAMYLCASSVTAVETDTQYFGPGTRLTVL.

This chain joins TRBV11-2 and TRBJ2-5; 8 bases fit TRBD1. The CDR3 loop spans 13 amino acids. J was trimmed by 3 bases and V by 4 bases; bases with no gene match: 1. CDR1 and CDR2 (germline): SGHAT, FQNNGV. CDR3: CASSWTGKETQYF. The CDR3, as DNA: TGTGCCAGCAGCTGGACAGGGAAAGAGACCCAGTACTTC.

The V gene is TRBV28, the J gene TRBJ2-7; D is perhaps TRBD1 (6 bases). Germline V gene lookup returns CDR1 MDHEN and CDR2 SYDVKM. CDR3 length: 13 amino acids. The V and J ends lost 3 bases and 2 bases respectively, with 8 bases between them. The CDR3 loop reads CASSFQGPYEQYV. Written as DNA, the CDR3 is TGTGCCAGCAGTTTTCAGGGGCCCTACGAGCAGTACGTC.

The chain is built from TRBV27 and TRBJ1-3; the D gene is possibly TRBD1 (6 bases). The CDR3 runs to 15 residues. V lost 0 bases and J 1 base, leaving 7 bases between the germline ends. Germline assignment: CDR1 MNHEY and CDR2 SMNVEV (reference sequence). The CDR3 DNA reads TGTGCCAGCAGTTTATCTAGGGGGTCTGGAAACACCATATATTTT. Translated: CASSLSRGSGNTIYF.

The chain joins TRBV11-2 to TRBJ2-7; 10 bases align to TRBD1. Germline V gene data show CDR1 as SGHAT and CDR2 as FQNNGV. V lost 5 bases, J lost 3 bases, and 7 bases stayed unmatched. This CDR3 region has 15 residues. DNA of the CDR3: TGTGCCAGCAGCCGTGGACAGGGGGGAATCTACGAGCAGTACGTC. Encoded protein: CASSRGQGGIYEQYV.